The clone carrying this TCR beta chain was observed a single time. What it binds is unknown. V was pared by 11 bases and J by 4 bases, with 6 bases of the junction left unmatched. This CDR3 comprises 12 residues. Germline V gene sequence: CDR1 MDHEN, CDR2 SYDVKM. Libraries were prepared by immunoSEQ multiplex PCR; TCRdb keeps only in-frame clonotypes and omits some of them. The sample carries tens of thousands of clones, around 93% recorded once. The sample originates from a study of T cells after posttransplantation cyclophosphamide. Notes on the study in general: Later blood repertoires were often dominated by clones from the donor CD8+ memory compartment.

Source material: PBMCs. This chain uses TRBV28 with TRBJ1-2; TRBD1 agrees at 8 bases. The TCR comes from a woman between 25 and 40 years old in good health and a related stem cell transplant donor. The CDR3 bases are TGTGCCGCAACAGGGGGTACCTATGGCTACACCTTC. This sequence encodes CAATGGTYGYTF.